The rows below give T cell receptor beta chains drawn from one sample of a study of shared clonotypes between healthy human individuals. Sequencing was performed with immunoSEQ multiplex PCR; in TCRdb, only in-frame clones are kept and a portion is missing. The sample carries about 680,000 clones, 92% recorded once. The sample was naive CD8+ T cells sorted from blood. The source of these receptors is a man younger than 45 in good health. Each CDR3 is given with its conserved first and last residue. The D gene is left open where the match is weak. Size tells how often a clone was seen (once, few, many) or the class of an expanded clone, and some rows leave it out.

size,D,J,V,DNA,CDR3
NA,NA,TRBJ2-3,TRBV19,TGTGCCAGTAGTGGTGCGGAACACACAGATACGCAGTATTTT,CASSGAEHTDTQYF
NA,TRBD2,TRBJ2-1,TRBV4-1,TGCGCCAGCAGCCAAGGACTAGCCGCCTACAATGAGCAGTTCTTC,CASSQGLAAYNEQFF
NA,TRBD1,TRBJ2-7,TRBV6-6,TGTGCCAGCGACAGGGGACAGGCAGGGGACGAGCAGTACTTC,CASDRGQAGDEQYF
once,NA,TRBJ1-4,TRBV6-5,TGTGCCAGCAGTTACTATCTGGGGTACGGTGAAAAACTGTTTTTT,CASSYYLGYGEKLFF
once,NA,TRBJ1-3,TRBV28,TGTGCCAGCAGTTTATTCACAACCGGCTCTGGAAACACCATATATTTT,CASSLFTTGSGNTIYF
NA,NA,TRBJ1-2,TRBV7-9,TGTGCCAGCAGCTTAGGGGGGGACGGCTACACCTTC,CASSLGGDGYTF
NA,NA,TRBJ1-5,TRBV27,TGTGCCAGCAAAAATAGCAATCAGCCCCAGCATTTT,CASKNSNQPQHF
NA,NA,TRBJ2-1,TRBV9,TGTGCCAGCAGCGTAGGGGCTAGCGTAAAGGCTGAGCAGTTCTTC,CASSVGASVKAEQFF
NA,NA,TRBJ1-1,TRBV19,TGTGCCAGTAGGTCGAAGAAGGGGCCTGAAGCTTTCTTT,CASRSKKGPEAFF
NA,NA,TRBJ2-7,TRBV4-1,TGCGCCAGCAGCCAAGACGGGAGTTGGTACGAGCAGTACTTC,CASSQDGSWYEQYF
NA,TRBD1,TRBJ1-3,TRBV29-1,TGCAGCGTTTCTCTGACAGGGGACGGCGGAAACACCATATATTTT,CSVSLTGDGGNTIYF
NA,NA,TRBJ1-6,TRBV7-9,TGTGCCAGCAGCTCTGGACAGTTTAATTCACCCCTCCACTTT,CASSSGQFNSPLHF
NA,NA,TRBJ2-4,TRBV27,TGTGCCAGCAGTCCAGGGACTGGATTGGGAAACATTCAGTACTTC,CASSPGTGLGNIQYF
NA,TRBD1,TRBJ2-3,TRBV28,TGTGCCAGCAGTTTAGGACACGAGGACAGGGCCCAGAGCACAGATACGCAGTATTTT,CASSLGHEDRAQSTDTQYF
NA,NA,TRBJ2-3,TRBV29-1,TGCAGCGTTCTAGTGTTGGCAGATACGCAGTATTTT,CSVLVLADTQYF
NA,TRBD2,TRBJ2-3,TRBV15,TGTGCCACCAGCAGGGTTCCGGGACTAGCGGGAGATACGCAGTATTTT,CATSRVPGLAGDTQYF
NA,TRBD2,TRBJ2-7,TRBV5-4,TGTGCCAGCAGCCTCTCAAGCGGGGTACTTAGCTCCTACGAGCAGTACTTC,CASSLSSGVLSSYEQYF
NA,TRBD2,TRBJ2-3,TRBV7-9,TGTGCCAGCAGCTGGACGAGCGGGAGGGCCAGAGATACGCAGTATTTT,CASSWTSGRARDTQYF
once,TRBD1,TRBJ2-7,TRBV7-9,TGTGCCAGCAGCTTGAGGGACAGGGACATCTACGAGCAGTACTTC,CASSLRDRDIYEQYF
NA,NA,TRBJ2-7,TRBV10-3,TGTGCCATCAGTGGAGGGGAAACGGGAGAAGCCTACGAGCAGTACTTC,CAISGGETGEAYEQYF
NA,NA,TRBJ2-5,TRBV6-4,TGTGCCAGCAGTGACGGTGCGCGAGAGACCCAGTACTTC,CASSDGARETQYF
NA,TRBD2,TRBJ2-5,TRBV9,TGTGCCAGCAGCGTAGGAGGGACTAGCGGGAGGGCCGGTTTTCAGGAGACCCAGTACTTC,CASSVGGTSGRAGFQETQYF
NA,TRBD1,TRBJ1-2,TRBV7-9,TGTGCCAGCAGCTCTGCCGGGACAGCCTATGTTATTGGCTACACCTTC,CASSSAGTAYVIGYTF
NA,TRBD2,TRBJ2-7,TRBV5-1,TGCGCCAGCAGCTACGGGACTAGCGGAGACTCCTACGAGCAGTACTTC,CASSYGTSGDSYEQYF